The rows below give T cell receptor beta chains drawn from one sample of a study of T cells in Graves' hyperthyroidism and ophthalmopathy. TCRdb used MiXCR to reprocess the multiplex PCR reads, holding one entry per CDR3 protein. The sample includes approximately 590,000 distinct CDR3 sequences, about half of them seen just once. Sequenced sample: peripheral blood or thyroid tissue (not recorded which). These receptors were collected from a woman aged 18-29 years with Graves' hyperthyroidism. The CDR3 runs from the conserved cysteine through the conserved F or W. A D gene is named only where the DNA matches it firmly. Size is omitted from some rows. Given values are once, few, many or a class for expanded clones.

d_gene: .; v_gene: TRBV25-1; len: 13; j_gene: TRBJ2-5; abundance: .; CDR3aa: CASSEWRAGTQYF; CDR3nt: TGTGCCAGCAGTGAATGGCGGGCGGGGACCCAGTACTTC
d_gene: .; v_gene: TRBV10-3; len: 14; j_gene: TRBJ1-2; abundance: once; CDR3aa: CASSERDTNYGYTF; CDR3nt: TGTGCCAGCAGTGAGCGGGACACCAACTATGGCTACACCTTC
d_gene: .; v_gene: TRBV2; len: 14; j_gene: TRBJ2-7; abundance: .; CDR3aa: CASTGSAQGYEQYF; CDR3nt: TGTGCCAGCACGGGCAGCGCCCAGGGTTACGAGCAGTACTTC
d_gene: TRBD1; v_gene: TRBV15; len: 14; j_gene: TRBJ2-7; abundance: many; CDR3aa: CATDRGRGSYEQYF; CDR3nt: TGTGCCACGGACAGGGGACGAGGGTCCTACGAGCAGTACTTC
d_gene: .; v_gene: TRBV5-1; len: 14; j_gene: TRBJ1-1; abundance: .; CDR3aa: CASSLIWGNTEAFF; CDR3nt: TGCGCCAGCAGCTTGATTTGGGGGAACACTGAAGCTTTCTTT
d_gene: TRBD2; v_gene: TRBV24-1; len: 18; j_gene: TRBJ2-5; abundance: once; CDR3aa: CATSAAAGSSSGKETQYF; CDR3nt: TGTGCCACCAGTGCGGCGGCAGGTTCTTCTAGCGGGAAAGAGACCCAGTACTTC
d_gene: .; v_gene: TRBV29-1; len: 12; j_gene: TRBJ1-4; abundance: .; CDR3aa: CSVGHRNEKLFF; CDR3nt: TGCAGCGTGGGACATCGTAATGAAAAACTGTTTTTT
d_gene: TRBD1; v_gene: TRBV25-1; len: 12; j_gene: TRBJ1-1; abundance: .; CDR3aa: CASLAGGTEAFF; CDR3nt: TGTGCCAGCTTAGCAGGGGGGACTGAAGCTTTCTTT
d_gene: .; v_gene: TRBV14; len: 14; j_gene: TRBJ2-7; abundance: .; CDR3aa: CASSIRMNAYEQYF; CDR3nt: TGTGCCAGCAGCATACGGATGAACGCCTACGAGCAGTACTTC
d_gene: .; v_gene: TRBV7-8; len: 12; j_gene: TRBJ1-1; abundance: many; CDR3aa: CASSDGGSGAFF; CDR3nt: TGTGCCAGCAGCGACGGGGGATCAGGGGCTTTCTTT
d_gene: .; v_gene: TRBV29-1; len: 13; j_gene: TRBJ1-1; abundance: many; CDR3aa: CSVERTVNTEAFF; CDR3nt: TGCAGCGTTGAAAGGACAGTGAACACTGAAGCTTTCTTT
d_gene: .; v_gene: TRBV10-3; len: 14; j_gene: TRBJ2-3; abundance: .; CDR3aa: CASREGPSTDTQYF; CDR3nt: TGTGCCTCCCGGGAAGGGCCGAGCACAGATACGCAGTATTTT
d_gene: .; v_gene: TRBV7-8; len: 13; j_gene: TRBJ2-6; abundance: few; CDR3aa: CASSSLGVNVLTF; CDR3nt: TGTGCCAGCAGCTCGCTCGGGGTGAACGTCCTGACTTTC
d_gene: .; v_gene: TRBV19; len: 15; j_gene: TRBJ1-2; abundance: few; CDR3aa: CASSIDRGAVNGYTF; CDR3nt: TGTGCCAGTAGTATAGATCGGGGCGCTGTGAATGGCTACACCTTC
d_gene: TRBD2; v_gene: TRBV29-1; len: 15; j_gene: TRBJ2-7; abundance: .; CDR3aa: CSVEAGGLTYNEQYF; CDR3nt: TGCAGCGTGGAAGCGGGAGGGCTTACTTACAATGAGCAGTACTTC
d_gene: TRBD1; v_gene: TRBV24-1; len: 16; j_gene: TRBJ2-5; abundance: .; CDR3aa: CATSSALDRGQETQYF; CDR3nt: TGTGCCACCAGTTCAGCCCTGGACAGGGGGCAAGAGACCCAGTACTTC
d_gene: .; v_gene: TRBV7-2; len: 12; j_gene: TRBJ2-5; abundance: many; CDR3aa: CASSPVMETQYF; CDR3nt: TGTGCCAGCAGCCCGGTAATGGAGACCCAGTACTTC
d_gene: .; v_gene: TRBV29-1; len: 12; j_gene: TRBJ2-7; abundance: many; CDR3aa: CSVGGRRYEQYF; CDR3nt: TGCAGCGTGGGGGGACGACGCTACGAGCAGTACTTC
d_gene: .; v_gene: TRBV15; len: 12; j_gene: TRBJ2-7; abundance: .; CDR3aa: CATSRDLSEQYF; CDR3nt: TGTGCCACCAGCAGAGATCTCTCTGAGCAGTACTTC
d_gene: .; v_gene: TRBV25-1; len: 13; j_gene: TRBJ1-2; abundance: .; CDR3aa: CASRDQDTYGYTF; CDR3nt: TGTGCCAGCAGAGATCAGGACACCTATGGCTACACCTTC
d_gene: TRBD1; v_gene: TRBV9; len: 15; j_gene: TRBJ1-1; abundance: .; CDR3aa: CASSPRQGVPAEAFF; CDR3nt: TGTGCCAGCAGCCCACGACAGGGGGTACCAGCTGAAGCTTTCTTT
d_gene: TRBD1; v_gene: TRBV29-1; len: 13; j_gene: TRBJ1-1; abundance: many; CDR3aa: CSVEQGANTEAFF; CDR3nt: TGCAGCGTTGAACAGGGGGCGAACACTGAAGCTTTCTTT
d_gene: .; v_gene: TRBV7-3; len: 13; j_gene: TRBJ1-5; abundance: .; CDR3aa: CASSGPVDQPQHF; CDR3nt: TGTGCCAGCAGCGGGCCGGTAGATCAGCCCCAGCATTTT
d_gene: .; v_gene: TRBV7-9; len: 14; j_gene: TRBJ1-5; abundance: many; CDR3aa: CASSLGGGNQPQHF; CDR3nt: TGTGCCAGCAGCTTAGGGGGAGGCAATCAGCCCCAGCATTTT
d_gene: .; v_gene: TRBV20-1; len: 12; j_gene: TRBJ1-6; abundance: few; CDR3aa: CSASPGESPLHF; CDR3nt: TGCAGTGCTAGCCCAGGGGAATCACCCCTCCACTTT
d_gene: TRBD1; v_gene: TRBV20-1; len: 15; j_gene: TRBJ1-4; abundance: .; CDR3aa: CSATPTGGWREKLFF; CDR3nt: TGCAGTGCTACCCCAACAGGGGGTTGGCGTGAAAAACTGTTTTTT
d_gene: .; v_gene: TRBV6-4; len: 11; j_gene: TRBJ2-5; abundance: .; CDR3aa: CASSSWETQCF; CDR3nt: TGTGCCAGCAGTTCCTGGGAGACCCAGTGCTTC
d_gene: .; v_gene: TRBV7-6; len: 15; j_gene: TRBJ2-5; abundance: .; CDR3aa: CASSTTFQYQETQYF; CDR3nt: TGTGCCAGCAGTACGACTTTCCAGTACCAAGAGACCCAGTACTTC
d_gene: TRBD1; v_gene: TRBV12-3/TRBV12-4; len: 14; j_gene: TRBJ1-5; abundance: .; CDR3aa: CASVGTGYNQPQHF; CDR3nt: TGTGCCAGCGTGGGGACAGGTTACAATCAGCCCCAGCATTTT
d_gene: .; v_gene: TRBV7-3; len: 15; j_gene: TRBJ2-7; abundance: few; CDR3aa: CASSLMASESYEQYF; CDR3nt: TGTGCCAGCAGCTTAATGGCCAGCGAATCCTACGAGCAGTACTTC
d_gene: TRBD2; v_gene: TRBV19; len: 13; j_gene: TRBJ2-5; abundance: .; CDR3aa: CASNSGNQETQYF; CDR3nt: TGTGCCAGTAATAGCGGGAACCAAGAGACCCAGTACTTC
d_gene: .; v_gene: TRBV20-1; len: 13; j_gene: TRBJ1-6; abundance: few; CDR3aa: CSVGAGVDSPLHF; CDR3nt: TGCAGTGTAGGGGCAGGGGTGGATTCACCCCTCCACTTT
d_gene: TRBD1; v_gene: TRBV6-4; len: 20; j_gene: TRBJ1-5; abundance: .; CDR3aa: CASSDSRDSTRSRGNQPQHF; CDR3nt: TGTGCCAGCAGTGACTCAAGGGACAGCACTCGTTCGAGAGGCAATCAGCCCCAGCATTTT
d_gene: .; v_gene: TRBV29-1; len: 14; j_gene: TRBJ2-6; abundance: many; CDR3aa: CSVQGQSGANVLTF; CDR3nt: TGCAGCGTCCAAGGGCAGTCTGGGGCCAACGTCCTGACTTTC
d_gene: TRBD1; v_gene: TRBV24-1; len: 14; j_gene: TRBJ2-5; abundance: .; CDR3aa: CATSDATGMETQYF; CDR3nt: TGTGCCACCAGTGACGCGACAGGGATGGAGACCCAGTACTTC
d_gene: .; v_gene: TRBV5-8; len: 12; j_gene: TRBJ2-7; abundance: few; CDR3aa: CASSPSIYEQYF; CDR3nt: TGTGCCAGCAGCCCGTCGATCTACGAGCAGTACTTC
d_gene: TRBD1; v_gene: TRBV7-9; len: 16; j_gene: TRBJ1-6; abundance: few; CDR3aa: CASSQTTGDYNSPLHF; CDR3nt: TGTGCCAGCAGCCAGACCACAGGGGATTATAATTCACCCCTCCACTTT